These T cell receptor beta chains were read from a single sample in a study of vaccination and CD4 T cells after COVID-19. Via MiXCR, TCRdb re-called the PCR reads, giving one row per CDR3 protein. Among about 14,000 distinct CDR3 sequences listed, about 59% were seen once. No antigen has been assigned to these receptors. Sequencing was carried out using CD4+ T cells from blood, cultured in vitro. These receptors all come from a human donor who had recovered from COVID-19. Both conserved end residues are part of each CDR3. A D gene is named only where the DNA matches it firmly. Size tells how often a clone was seen (once, few, many) or the class of an expanded clone, and some rows leave it out.

NA | NA | TRBJ2-1 | TRBV30 | TGTGCCTGGAGTCTTCTATCGAGCTCCTACAATGAGCAGTTCTTC | CAWSLLSSSYNEQFF
NA | NA | TRBJ2-4 | TRBV30 | TGTGCCTGGAGTGTAGTGTTGGGGGGCCCTGTAGCCAAAAACATTCAGTACTTC | CAWSVVLGGPVAKNIQYF
once | NA | TRBJ2-3 | TRBV9 | TGTGCCAGCAGCGTAGGTGGCAGGGCAGGGGATACGCAGTATTTT | CASSVGGRAGDTQYF
once | NA | TRBJ1-3 | TRBV6-1 | TGTGCCAGCGGGCAGTACCCTGGAAACACCATATATTTT | CASGQYPGNTIYF
NA | TRBD2 | TRBJ2-7 | TRBV7-2 | TGTGCCAGCAGCTCTGGGGGGGGACTAGCGTTTTACGAGCAGTACTTC | CASSSGGGLAFYEQYF
NA | NA | TRBJ1-2 | TRBV6-2/TRBV6-3 | TGTGCCAGCAGTTACAGGGGCGGAAACTATGGCTACACCTTC | CASSYRGGNYGYTF
NA | TRBD2 | TRBJ2-1 | TRBV25-1 | TGTGCCAGCAGTCCAACAGGGAAGGAGGCGGGAGGGCCCATATACAATGAGCAGTTCTTC | CASSPTGKEAGGPIYNEQFF
NA | NA | TRBJ1-5 | TRBV19 | TGTGCCAGTAGTATCCCGGGAGATCCGGGTCAGCCCCAGCATTTT | CASSIPGDPGQPQHF
NA | NA | TRBJ1-2 | TRBV7-3 | TGTGCCAGCGGTATAGCCCCGGAGTATGGCTACACCTTC | CASGIAPEYGYTF
NA | TRBD1 | TRBJ2-1 | TRBV6-2/TRBV6-3 | TGTGCCAGCAGTTACTTCCGGGACAGGGGCTACAATGAGCAGTTCTTC | CASSYFRDRGYNEQFF
NA | TRBD2 | TRBJ2-1 | TRBV11-2 | TGTGCCAGCAGCTCGGGACTAGCCTACAATGAGCAGTTCTTC | CASSSGLAYNEQFF
NA | NA | TRBJ2-6 | TRBV2 | TGTGCCAGCAGTGCTGACCGCTCTGGGGCCAACGTCCTGACTTTC | CASSADRSGANVLTF
NA | TRBD2 | TRBJ2-1 | TRBV27 | TGTGCCAGCAGTTCCCCGAGCAGCGGGATCTACAATGAGCAGTTCTTC | CASSSPSSGIYNEQFF
NA | NA | TRBJ1-5 | TRBV4-2 | TGTGCCAGCAGCCAGGGACTTAGCAATCAGCCCCAGCATTTT | CASSQGLSNQPQHF
NA | NA | TRBJ1-1 | TRBV28 | TGTGCCAGCAGTTTGATACGGAATTTCGCTGAAGCTTTCTTT | CASSLIRNFAEAFF
few | NA | TRBJ1-1 | TRBV12-3/TRBV12-4 | TGTGCCAGCAGTTTGGACGGGGGGGACACTGAAGCTTTCTTT | CASSLDGGDTEAFF
NA | NA | TRBJ1-2 | TRBV20-1 | TGCAGTGCTAGAGATCCGACAGCCTATGGCTACACCTTC | CSARDPTAYGYTF
few | TRBD1 | TRBJ2-7 | TRBV30 | TGTGCCTGGAGCCCAAGGTTCGGGACAGGCTCCTACGAGCAGTACTTC | CAWSPRFGTGSYEQYF
NA | NA | TRBJ2-1 | TRBV7-9 | TGTGCCAGCAGCGACCGGAGGTCCAGTAAGTTCTTC | CASSDRRSSKFF
NA | NA | TRBJ1-6 | TRBV20-1 | TGCAGTGCTAGAGAAGGGACCGAGTTCGATAATTCACCCCTCCACTTT | CSAREGTEFDNSPLHF
NA | NA | TRBJ1-2 | TRBV4-2 | TGTGCCAGCAGCCAATCTAAAGACAGTCAAGCTAACTATGGCTACACCTTC | CASSQSKDSQANYGYTF
NA | NA | TRBJ1-5 | TRBV11-2 | TGTGCCAGCAGCTTGTCCCCCGCCGGGGGGCCCCAGCATTTT | CASSLSPAGGPQHF
NA | TRBD2 | TRBJ2-5 | TRBV5-8 | TGTGCCAGCAGCTTTAGCGGGAGTTCCCGGACCGGAGAGACCCAGTACTTC | CASSFSGSSRTGETQYF
few | NA | TRBJ1-1 | TRBV19 | TGTGCCAGTCTCGGGTGGGCGGGAACTGAAGCTTTCTTT | CASLGWAGTEAFF
NA | TRBD1 | TRBJ1-2 | TRBV6-5 | TGTGCCAGCAGTCTATTCGAGGGACAGGGCGGCTACTATGGCTACACCTTC | CASSLFEGQGGYYGYTF
few | NA | TRBJ1-3 | TRBV7-9 | TGTGCCAGCAGCTTACAGGGCTCTGGAAACACCATATATTTT | CASSLQGSGNTIYF
NA | NA | TRBJ2-7 | TRBV7-5 | NA | CISVPEAYWGSYEQYF
NA | NA | TRBJ1-2 | TRBV30 | TGTGCCTGGACTAACCGCGGGGTCAACTATGGCTACACCTTC | CAWTNRGVNYGYTF
once | TRBD1 | TRBJ1-5 | TRBV10-2 | TGCGCCACCGCGTCGACAGGGGGAACCAATCAGCCCCAGCATTTT | CATASTGGTNQPQHF
once | TRBD1 | TRBJ1-3 | TRBV7-2 | TGTGCCAGCAGCCCCGACAGGGCGGGAAACACCATATATTTT | CASSPDRAGNTIYF
few | NA | TRBJ1-5 | TRBV6-1 | TGTGCCAGCAGGAGGGGTTACGGCAATCAGCCCCAGCATTTT | CASRRGYGNQPQHF
NA | NA | TRBJ1-2 | TRBV7-2 | TGTGCCAGCAGCACCCGGGACTCCCGCGGGTATGGCTACACCTTC | CASSTRDSRGYGYTF
once | TRBD2 | TRBJ2-3 | TRBV7-2 | TGTGCCAGCAGCTCCCAGCGGGAGTTCTTAAATACGCAGTATTTT | CASSSQREFLNTQYF
NA | NA | TRBJ2-2 | TRBV5-1 | TGCGCCAGCAGCTTGGCTCTATCTAACACCGGGGAGCTGTTTTTT | CASSLALSNTGELFF
NA | NA | TRBJ2-2 | TRBV6-2/TRBV6-3 | TGTGCCAGCACAAACACCGGGGAGCTGTTTTTT | CASTNTGELFF
few | TRBD1 | TRBJ1-2 | TRBV20-1 | TGCAGTGCTAGAGAGACTGGGACAGGGGAGGGCTACACCTTC | CSARETGTGEGYTF
few | NA | TRBJ1-2 | TRBV28 | TGTGCCAGCACCTCTAGGGCCCGCGGCTACACCTTC | CASTSRARGYTF
NA | NA | TRBJ1-5 | TRBV21-1 | TGTGCCAGCAGCAAAGAGGGCAAGTCGGGCAATCAGCCCCAGCATTTT | CASSKEGKSGNQPQHF
NA | TRBD2 | TRBJ2-7 | TRBV20-1 | TGCAGTGCTGCGGGGGTTAGGGGGCAGTACTTC | CSAAGVRGQYF
NA | NA | TRBJ1-1 | TRBV6-5 | TGTGCCAGCAGTTACTCCTATATGAACACTGAAGCTTTCTTT | CASSYSYMNTEAFF
NA | NA | TRBJ1-5 | TRBV3-1 | TGTGCCAGCAGCCGCGGGGCCCCAGACCTCAATCAGCCCCAGCATTTT | CASSRGAPDLNQPQHF